These 27 T cell receptor beta chains were sequenced from one sample in a study of post-analysis software for immune sequencing data. Regarding the study as a whole: Roughly 5 TRBV segments (TRBV5-6, TRBV5-1 and TRBV20-1 among them) occurred more frequently in patients than in controls.

Prepared TCR beta cDNA libraries contained unique molecular identifiers. TCRdb fed the PCR reads into MiXCR, producing one record per CDR3 protein. The repertoire holds 650,000 to 900,000 distinct CDR3 sequences, with just over 45% as singletons. These receptors' antigens are unknown. Sequencing input: blood. The receptors come from a girl aged 10-17 years with multiple sclerosis.

The genes are TRBV20-1 and TRBJ2-1; 10 bases are shared with TRBD1. Germline V CDR1 and CDR2: DFQATT, SNEGSKA (reference sequence). V lost 5 bases, J lost 2 bases, and 0 bases stayed unmatched. The CDR3 runs to 13 residues. DNA for the CDR3: TGCAGTGCTGACAGGGGGCCCTACAATGAGCAGTTCTTC. As protein: CSADRGPYNEQFF.

The chain is built from TRBV19 and TRBJ2-1, with 8 bases fitting TRBD2. J was trimmed by 3 bases and V by 5 bases; bases with no gene match: 6. This CDR3 has 15 residues. CDR1 and CDR2 from the germline V gene are LNHDA and SQIVND (reference sequence). The chain's CDR3 is CASSATSAFYNEQFF. In DNA, the CDR3 is TGTGCCAGTAGTGCGACTAGCGCCTTCTACAATGAGCAGTTCTTC.

The rearrangement joins TRBV30 to TRBJ1-4; tentative D call: TRBD1 (6 bases). V shed 2 bases and J shed 4 bases, with 11 bases lying between them. Germline V gene sequence: CDR1 GTSNPN, CDR2 SVGIG (reference sequence). The CDR3 is 14 amino acids. The CDR3 protein is CAWSRDRSNEKLFF. CDR3 sequence (DNA): TGTGCCTGGAGTCGCGACAGGAGTAATGAAAAACTGTTTTTT. The full variable domain, its missing parts supplied by reference TRBV30 and TRBJ1-4, is SQTIHQWPATLVQPVGSPLSLECTVEGTSNPNLYWYRQAAGRGLQLLFYSVGIGQISSEVPQNLSASRPQDRQFILSSKKLLLSDSGFYLCAWSRDRSNEKLFFGSGTQLSVL.

The genes are TRBV15 and TRBJ2-5, with TRBD1 matching over 9 bases. V gave up 0 bases and J gave up 5 bases; unmatched junction bases: 10. Germline-derived CDR1 and CDR2 are LNHNV and YYDKDF (reference sequence). The CDR3 is 17 residues long. The CDR3 DNA sequence: TGTGCCACCAGCAGAGATCCCGGGACAGGGAATGTGGAGACCCAGTACTTC. This sequence encodes CATSRDPGTGNVETQYF.

In nucleotides, the CDR3 is TGTGCCAGCAGCCCCGGCGGAGGGGGCCTTTACGAGCAGTACTTC. As protein: CASSPGGGGLYEQYF. The chain carries TRBV7-2 and TRBJ2-5; D possibly corresponds to TRBD1 (7 bases). With the DNA end fitting TRBJ2-7 better, the J assignment may be wrong. The CDR3 runs to 15 residues. Germline-derived CDR1 and CDR2 are SGHTA and FQGNSA.

This clonotype was seen many times. This rearrangement joins TRBV7-9 to TRBJ2-7, with D unresolved. The CDR3 runs 11 residues. Germline CDR1 SEHNR, CDR2 FQNEAQ (reference sequence). Trimming removed 5 bases from V and 2 bases from J, with 4 bases in between. In nucleotides, the CDR3 is TGTGCCAGCAGCACCACCTACGAGCAGTACTTC. It is translated as CASSTTYEQYF.

The J gene is TRBJ2-1, the V gene TRBV24-1; no firm D call. Trimming removed 3 bases from V and 8 bases from J, with 4 bases in between. Germline V CDR1 and CDR2: KGHDR, SFDVKD. The CDR3 runs to 11 residues. The CDR3 coding sequence is TGTGCCACCAGTGATGGGTATGAGCAGTTCTTC. This sequence encodes CATSDGYEQFF.

V is TRBV24-1 and J is TRBJ1-5; no reliable D call. CDR3 length: 15 amino acids. Trimming shortened V by 3 bases and J by 1 base, and 9 bases separated the two germline ends. CDR1 is KGHDR, CDR2 SFDVKD, per germline. The CDR3 sequence: CATSDPGESNQPQHF. In DNA, the CDR3 is TGTGCCACCAGTGATCCCGGGGAGAGCAATCAGCCCCAGCATTTT.

V usage is TRBV12-3 or TRBV12-4 and J usage is TRBJ2-2; TRBD1 matches 8 bases. There are 16 residues in the CDR3. The trim removed 4 bases at V and 3 bases at J, leaving 7 bases unmatched. The CDR3 spells CASSSADRAYTGELFF. DNA of the CDR3: TGTGCCAGCAGTTCGGCGGACAGGGCATACACCGGGGAGCTGTTTTTT.

The rearrangement links TRBV6-1 to TRBJ2-7; D is undetermined. The CDR3 runs to 13 residues. Germline CDR1 and CDR2: MNHNS and SASEGT. V was pared by 1 base and J by 3 bases, with 7 bases between. DNA for the CDR3: TGTGCCAGCAGTGAAGTTGCCTTCTACGAGCAGTACTTC. Translation: CASSEVAFYEQYF.

V is TRBV24-1 and J is TRBJ2-1; 7 positions match TRBD1. Germline V gene lookup returns CDR1 KGHDR and CDR2 SFDVKD. The CDR3 runs 21 residues. The V and J ends lost 4 bases and 0 bases, in that order; junction bases with no gene match: 20. DNA for the CDR3: TGTGCCACCAGTGACGACAATACAGGGGCCCCTATCCCAAGCTCCTACAATGAGCAGTTCTTC. This codes for CATSDDNTGAPIPSSYNEQFF.

This clonotype was seen a few times. This chain links TRBV5-1 with TRBJ2-5; no firm D call. Germline CDR1 SGHRS, CDR2 YFSETQ. This CDR3 has 15 amino acids. V lost 1 base to trimming and J lost 4 bases, with 14 bases between them. The CDR3 DNA reads as TGCGCCAGCAGCTTGCTGGCAGAAGGATCAGAGACCCAGTACTTC. Translated, it gives CASSLLAEGSETQYF.

J is TRBJ1-1 and V is TRBV5-1, with a weak D call TRBD1 (6 bases). V lost 4 bases, J lost 7 bases, and 23 bases lay in between. CDR1 and CDR2 from the germline V gene are SGHRS and YFSETQ. This CDR3 spans 16 amino acids. The CDR3 loop is CASSHRIGGATSEAFF. CDR3 in DNA: TGCGCCAGCAGCCACCGAATCGGGGGCGCTACAAGTGAAGCTTTCTTT.

This clonotype has only a few counts. The chain employs TRBV28 and TRBJ1-5, with a weak D call TRBD1 (5 bases). The V and J ends lost 5 bases and 6 bases respectively, with 14 bases between them. CDR1 MDHEN and CDR2 SYDVKM come from the germline V gene. The length of the CDR3 is 14 residues. This CDR3 reads CASSPLPGFQPQHF. The CDR3 coding sequence is TGTGCCAGCAGTCCCCTCCCAGGGTTTCAGCCCCAGCATTTT. The variable domain in full, with the rest retrieved from reference TRBV28 and TRBJ1-5, is DVKVTQSSRYLVKRTGEKVFLECVQDMDHENMFWYRQDPGLGLRLIYFSYDVKMKEKGDIPEGYSVSREKKERFSLILESASTNQTSMYLCASSPLPGFQPQHFGDGTRLSIL.

DNA for the CDR3: TGCAGTGCTATCGGAAAACTAGCGGGAGGCGAGCAGTACTTC. Translating it yields CSAIGKLAGGEQYF. The chain combines TRBV20-1 with TRBJ2-5, with TRBD2 identical over 12 bases. The J call is doubtful: the DNA matches TRBJ2-7 better. Per germline, CDR1 DFQATT and CDR2 SNEGSKA (reference sequence). The CDR3 sequence is 14 residues long.

The genes are TRBV20-1 and TRBJ2-4; TRBD2 aligns across 8 bases. Trimming at V came to 5 bases and at J to 13 bases, leaving 13 bases not matched to a gene. The CDR3 loop spans 13 amino acids. The V gene's germline CDR1 is DFQATT and CDR2 SNEGSKA (reference sequence). CDR3 nucleotide sequence: TGCAGTGCTCTGCGGACTAGCTCCCGGGAGCAGTACTTC. It translates to CSALRTSSREQYF.

This clonotype came up a few times. The chain couples TRBV5-1 to TRBJ2-5; D not resolved. The CDR3 runs to 18 residues. Germline CDR1 and CDR2: SGHRS and YFSETQ. With 4 bases removed from V and 0 bases from J, the gap between germline ends came to 22 bases. CDR3 sequence: CASSPGPGSGVYQETQYF. The CDR3 DNA sequence: TGCGCCAGCAGCCCAGGACCCGGTAGTGGGGTGTACCAAGAGACCCAGTACTTC. The variable domain in full, with the rest retrieved from reference TRBV5-1 and TRBJ2-5, is KAGVTQTPRYLIKTRGQQVTLSCSPISGHRSVSWYQQTPGQGLQFLFEYFSETQRNKGNFPGRFSGRQFSNSRSEMNVSTLELGDSALYLCASSPGPGSGVYQETQYFGPGTRLLVL.

The rearrangement uses TRBV6-1 and TRBJ2-4; possibly TRBD2 for D (5 bases). Trimming removed 3 bases from V and 8 bases from J, with 14 bases in between. The CDR3 covers 14 residues. The V gene's germline CDR1 is MNHNS and CDR2 SASEGT. Here the CDR3 reads CASSEAGSWDIQYF. Here the CDR3 DNA reads TGTGCCAGCAGTGAGGCGGGTTCTTGGGACATTCAGTACTTC.

This chain links TRBV11-2 with TRBJ2-1, with 11 positions matching TRBD2. V trimming: 2 bases; J trimming: 6 bases; junction bases outside the gene matches: 6. Germline values: CDR1 SGHAT, CDR2 FQNNGV. This CDR3 region has 16 residues. CDR3: CASSLFASGRLNEQFF. As DNA, the CDR3 is TGTGCCAGCAGCTTATTCGCTAGCGGGAGGCTCAATGAGCAGTTCTTC.

The J gene is TRBJ1-1, the V gene TRBV28; tentative D call: TRBD1 (6 bases). CDR3 size: 15 residues. Trimming pared 4 bases from V and 5 bases from J, leaving 17 bases between. Germline lookup yields CDR1 MDHEN and CDR2 SYDVKM. DNA for the CDR3: TGTGCCAGCAGTTCAACACAGGGATTAGGAACTGAAGCTTTCTTT. The encoded protein is CASSSTQGLGTEAFF.

The chain recombines TRBV29-1 with TRBJ2-5, with 13 bases matching TRBD2. This CDR3 region has 16 residues. V gave up 4 bases and J gave up 0 bases; unmatched junction bases: 5. Germline CDR1 reads SQVTM; CDR2 reads ANQGSEA. The CDR3: CSVVVGLAGHQETQYF. The CDR3 DNA follows: TGCAGCGTTGTTGTGGGACTAGCGGGGCACCAAGAGACCCAGTACTTC.

This chain connects TRBV5-5 to TRBJ2-7; the D is unclear. CDR3 length: 12 amino acids. The ends were cut back, 2 bases at V and 11 bases at J, with 14 bases in the middle. The germline V gene encodes CDR1 SGHKS and CDR2 YYEKEE (reference sequence). The CDR3 DNA follows: TGTGCCAGCAGCTTAGATGTGGGGTTGGAGTACTTC. Translating gives CASSLDVGLEYF.

In this sample, this clonotype turned up a few times. The chain employs TRBV20-1 and TRBJ2-7; D uncertain. CDR3 length: 13 amino acids. Germline CDR1 reads DFQATT; CDR2 reads SNEGSKA (reference sequence). Trimming took 6 bases from V and 0 from J, leaving 12 bases between them. CDR3 protein: CSAARTASYEQYF. CDR3 nucleotides: TGCAGTGCCGCGAGGACGGCCTCCTACGAGCAGTACTTC.

The rearrangement joins TRBV27 to TRBJ1-2; D remains ambiguous. CDR1 is MNHEY and CDR2 is SMNVEV in the germline V gene (reference sequence). Trimming left V 6 bases short and J 5 bases short, with 16 bases between. The CDR3 length is 14 residues. The CDR3 DNA reads as TGTGCCAGCAGGCCCGGGATCAGCCATTATGGCTACACCTTC. The encoded protein is CASRPGISHYGYTF.

The chain joins TRBV15 to TRBJ2-4, with unresolved D. The assigned J gene may be wrong: the sequence end matches TRBJ2-7 better. CDR3 length: 14 residues. CDR1 and CDR2 from the germline V gene are LNHNV and YYDKDF (reference sequence). CDR3 DNA sequence: TGTGCCACCAGCAGAGATTGGGCAGTCGGCGAGCAGTACTTC. Protein sequence: CATSRDWAVGEQYF.

This sequence joins TRBV4-3 and TRBJ2-1; 8 bases are shared with TRBD2. From germline, CDR1 is LGHNA and CDR2 YSLEER. This CDR3 has 13 amino acids. Trimming cost V 6 bases and J 9 bases; bases outside gene matches: 7. The CDR3 reads CASSRTSSTEQFF. The DNA of the CDR3 is TGCGCCAGCAGTCGGACTAGCTCCACTGAGCAGTTCTTC.

The chain employs TRBV30 and TRBJ2-3; TRBD2 agrees at 8 bases. The CDR3 extends over 17 amino acids. V trimming: 0 bases; J trimming: 0 bases; junction bases outside the gene matches: 8. The germline CDR1 and CDR2 sequences are GTSNPN and SVGIG (reference sequence). In DNA, the CDR3 is TGTGCCTGGAGTGTACGGAGGACTAGCAGCAGCACAGATACGCAGTATTTT. Its translation is CAWSVRRTSSSTDTQYF.